These T cell receptor beta chains were read from a single sample in a study of blood T cell repertoires in COVID-19. Sequencing was performed with immunoSEQ multiplex PCR; in TCRdb, only in-frame clones are kept and a portion is missing. This sample carries tens of thousands of clones, 68% of them seen once, and the ten largest clones take about 9.1%. The sequenced sample consisted of peripheral blood. The source of these receptors is a woman between 65 and 79 years old with acute or convalescent COVID-19. The CDR3 runs from the conserved cysteine through the conserved F or W. Fields, in order: D gene, clone size, J gene, V gene, CDR3 DNA, CDR3 protein. D genes are given only for firm matches. The size of a clone is reported for some rows only, either as once, few or many, or as a class for expanded clones.

D gene: NA
clone size: few
J gene: TRBJ2-7
V gene: TRBV5-8
CDR3 DNA: TGTGCCAGCAGCTTCGCGGCGGGGGCTGGGGAGCAGTACTTC
CDR3 protein: CASSFAAGAGEQYF

D gene: NA
clone size: few
J gene: TRBJ2-7
V gene: TRBV5-8
CDR3 DNA: TGTGCCAGCGCCGGGACACTTCCCTACGAGCAGTACTTC
CDR3 protein: CASAGTLPYEQYF

D gene: TRBD2
clone size: few
J gene: TRBJ2-5
V gene: TRBV28
CDR3 DNA: TGTGCCAGCAGTCTAGAGGCGGGAGGCCAAGAGACCCAGTACTTC
CDR3 protein: CASSLEAGGQETQYF

D gene: NA
clone size: NA
J gene: TRBJ2-3
V gene: TRBV5-4
CDR3 DNA: TGTGCCAGCAGCTTTAGTGGGGCTACGCAGTATTTT
CDR3 protein: CASSFSGATQYF

D gene: NA
clone size: NA
J gene: TRBJ2-5
V gene: TRBV28
CDR3 DNA: TGTGCCAGCTTGGGCAGGGTAAACAAAGAGACCCAGTACTTC
CDR3 protein: CASLGRVNKETQYF

D gene: TRBD1
clone size: NA
J gene: TRBJ2-6
V gene: TRBV9
CDR3 DNA: TGTGCCAGCAGCGTAGCTGCAGGACAGGGATCGGGTGGGGCCAACGTCCTGACTTTC
CDR3 protein: CASSVAAGQGSGGANVLTF

D gene: TRBD1
clone size: NA
J gene: TRBJ2-2
V gene: TRBV7-9
CDR3 DNA: TGTGCCAGCAGCTTGTACAGGGGAAACACCGGGGAGCTGTTTTTT
CDR3 protein: CASSLYRGNTGELFF

D gene: TRBD2
clone size: NA
J gene: TRBJ2-2
V gene: TRBV7-9
CDR3 DNA: TGTGCCAGCAGCCCGACTAGCGGGAGCCCCACCGGGGAGCTGTTTTTT
CDR3 protein: CASSPTSGSPTGELFF

D gene: NA
clone size: once
J gene: TRBJ1-5
V gene: TRBV6-4
CDR3 DNA: TGTGCCACCTTTAGCAATCAGCCCCAGCATTTT
CDR3 protein: CATFSNQPQHF

D gene: NA
clone size: NA
J gene: TRBJ2-2
V gene: TRBV3-1/TRBV3-2
CDR3 DNA: TGTGCCAGCAGCACCCGGTACTCCGGGGAGCTGTTTTTT
CDR3 protein: CASSTRYSGELFF

D gene: TRBD1
clone size: NA
J gene: TRBJ2-3
V gene: TRBV27
CDR3 DNA: TGTGCCAGCAGTACGGACAGGGTAGTGACAGATACGCAGTATTTT
CDR3 protein: CASSTDRVVTDTQYF

D gene: NA
clone size: many
J gene: TRBJ2-5
V gene: TRBV7-3
CDR3 DNA: TGTGCCAGCAGCTTTAATGGGGGGACGGAGACCCAGTACTTC
CDR3 protein: CASSFNGGTETQYF

D gene: NA
clone size: NA
J gene: TRBJ1-3
V gene: TRBV7-8
CDR3 DNA: TGTGCCAGCAGCTTAGCGCGAGAGTTGGCCATATATTTT
CDR3 protein: CASSLARELAIYF

D gene: TRBD1
clone size: NA
J gene: TRBJ1-4
V gene: TRBV9
CDR3 DNA: TGTGCCAGCAGCGTAGAAGGGGGCGGCGATAATGAAAAACTGTTTTTT
CDR3 protein: CASSVEGGGDNEKLFF

D gene: NA
clone size: NA
J gene: TRBJ2-2
V gene: TRBV10-1
CDR3 DNA: TGCGCCAGCAGTGAGAGCGGGCTAGAAACCGGGGAGCTGTTTTTT
CDR3 protein: CASSESGLETGELFF

D gene: NA
clone size: few
J gene: TRBJ2-5
V gene: TRBV27
CDR3 DNA: TGTGCCAGCAGTTCCGCGGGCGCGGGGGCAGGGGAGACCCAGTACTTC
CDR3 protein: CASSSAGAGAGETQYF

D gene: TRBD1
clone size: NA
J gene: TRBJ1-2
V gene: TRBV5-1
CDR3 DNA: TGCGCCAGCAGCGGCGGGGGACAGGGTTATGGCTACACCTTC
CDR3 protein: CASSGGGQGYGYTF

D gene: TRBD2
clone size: NA
J gene: TRBJ2-1
V gene: TRBV7-2
CDR3 DNA: TGTGCCAGCAGCTTAGTTAGCGGGCTCTACAATGAGCAGTTCTTC
CDR3 protein: CASSLVSGLYNEQFF

D gene: TRBD1
clone size: few
J gene: TRBJ1-1
V gene: TRBV12-3/TRBV12-4
CDR3 DNA: TGTGCCAGCACCGGGACAGGGGGCGTCGCTTTCTTT
CDR3 protein: CASTGTGGVAFF

D gene: NA
clone size: NA
J gene: TRBJ2-1
V gene: TRBV19
CDR3 DNA: TGTGCCAGTAGCCCCGACCCAGGGACTTCCTACAATGAGCAGTTCTTC
CDR3 protein: CASSPDPGTSYNEQFF

D gene: NA
clone size: NA
J gene: TRBJ1-2
V gene: TRBV27
CDR3 DNA: TGTGCCAGCAGTTTATCGTGGGACAATATTAACTATGGCTACACCTTC
CDR3 protein: CASSLSWDNINYGYTF

D gene: TRBD2
clone size: few
J gene: TRBJ2-6
V gene: TRBV7-2
CDR3 DNA: TGTGCCAGCAGCTTCCCGGGCGCTAGCGGGATGGGTGGGGCCAACGTCCTGACTTTC
CDR3 protein: CASSFPGASGMGGANVLTF

D gene: NA
clone size: NA
J gene: TRBJ1-4
V gene: TRBV3-1/TRBV3-2
CDR3 DNA: TGTGCCAGCAGCCACGGACTGAGTAATGAAAAACTGTTTTTT
CDR3 protein: CASSHGLSNEKLFF

D gene: TRBD1
clone size: NA
J gene: TRBJ1-2
V gene: TRBV7-6
CDR3 DNA: TGTGCCGTTCGGACAGGGGGAGCGGGCTACACCTTC
CDR3 protein: CAVRTGGAGYTF

D gene: NA
clone size: NA
J gene: TRBJ1-6
V gene: TRBV11-2
CDR3 DNA: TGTGCCAGCAGCGTATCCTCTCCGGGGGGTGGGTCACCCCTCCACTTT
CDR3 protein: CASSVSSPGGGSPLHF

D gene: NA
clone size: NA
J gene: TRBJ2-7
V gene: TRBV11-2
CDR3 DNA: TGTGCCAGCAGCCCGGGAACACCAAGCTCCTACGAGCAGTACTTC
CDR3 protein: CASSPGTPSSYEQYF

D gene: NA
clone size: NA
J gene: TRBJ2-3
V gene: TRBV6-5
CDR3 DNA: TGTGCCAGCAGGGCCACAGATACGCAGTATTTT
CDR3 protein: CASRATDTQYF

D gene: NA
clone size: NA
J gene: TRBJ2-7
V gene: TRBV6-2/TRBV6-3
CDR3 DNA: TGTGCCAGCAGCACGACCCGAACCGGGACAACGGAACAGTACTTC
CDR3 protein: CASSTTRTGTTEQYF

D gene: TRBD2
clone size: NA
J gene: TRBJ2-5
V gene: TRBV7-2
CDR3 DNA: TGTGCCAGCAGCTTAGCCGGGAGGGGGGGGACCCAGTACTTC
CDR3 protein: CASSLAGRGGTQYF

D gene: TRBD1
clone size: NA
J gene: TRBJ1-5
V gene: TRBV11-2
CDR3 DNA: TGTGCCAGCAGCCTAGGGACAGGGCAGCCCCAGCATTTT
CDR3 protein: CASSLGTGQPQHF

D gene: NA
clone size: NA
J gene: TRBJ2-1
V gene: TRBV6-5
CDR3 DNA: TGTGCCAGCAGCACCACGGGACTCTCCAATGAGCAGTTCTTC
CDR3 protein: CASSTTGLSNEQFF

D gene: NA
clone size: NA
J gene: TRBJ1-5
V gene: TRBV19
CDR3 DNA: TGTGCCAGCGGGGGCAATCAGCCCCAGCATTTT
CDR3 protein: CASGGNQPQHF

D gene: TRBD1
clone size: NA
J gene: TRBJ1-1
V gene: TRBV24-1
CDR3 DNA: TGTGCCACCAGTGATTTGACCGCACAGGGGGCAGCTGAAGCTTTCTTT
CDR3 protein: CATSDLTAQGAAEAFF

D gene: NA
clone size: NA
J gene: TRBJ2-1
V gene: TRBV6-5
CDR3 DNA: TGTGCCAGCAGTTACCAGAGACAGGGACTGGAGCAGTTCTTC
CDR3 protein: CASSYQRQGLEQFF

D gene: TRBD1
clone size: NA
J gene: TRBJ2-7
V gene: TRBV30
CDR3 DNA: TGTGCCTGGAGTAAGGACAGGGCTTACGAGCAGTACTTC
CDR3 protein: CAWSKDRAYEQYF

D gene: NA
clone size: NA
J gene: TRBJ1-3
V gene: TRBV6-1
CDR3 DNA: TGTGCCAGCAGTGAAGTTTTGACAGACTCGATATCTTCTATTTGGTTT
CDR3 protein: CASSEVLTDSISSIWF

D gene: TRBD1
clone size: NA
J gene: TRBJ1-1
V gene: TRBV7-2
CDR3 DNA: TGTGCCAGCAGCGGACAGGCCTTGGGACCGTCGGAAGCTTTCTTT
CDR3 protein: CASSGQALGPSEAFF

D gene: TRBD2
clone size: NA
J gene: TRBJ2-7
V gene: TRBV4-1
CDR3 DNA: TGCGCCAGCAGCCAAGTGGGGACTAGCGGGGGCTACGAGCAGTACTTC
CDR3 protein: CASSQVGTSGGYEQYF

D gene: NA
clone size: NA
J gene: TRBJ1-3
V gene: TRBV4-1
CDR3 DNA: TGCGCCAGCAGCTCCTCCGCGGGGGCGCAGGGTTATGGAAACACCATATATTTT
CDR3 protein: CASSSSAGAQGYGNTIYF

D gene: NA
clone size: NA
J gene: TRBJ1-1
V gene: TRBV3-1/TRBV3-2
CDR3 DNA: TGTGCCAGCAGCCAAGACAGGGGCACTGAAGCTTTCTTT
CDR3 protein: CASSQDRGTEAFF

D gene: NA
clone size: NA
J gene: TRBJ2-1
V gene: TRBV2
CDR3 DNA: TGTGCCAGCAGGGTGACTGAGGACAATGAGCAGTTCTTC
CDR3 protein: CASRVTEDNEQFF

D gene: NA
clone size: once
J gene: TRBJ2-2
V gene: TRBV15
CDR3 DNA: TGTGCCACCAGCAGAGACTACACCGGGGAGCTGTTTTTT
CDR3 protein: CATSRDYTGELFF

D gene: TRBD1
clone size: few
J gene: TRBJ1-4
V gene: TRBV5-1
CDR3 DNA: TGCGCCAGCAGCTCGTCGGGACAGGAGAATGAAAAACTGTTTTTT
CDR3 protein: CASSSSGQENEKLFF

D gene: NA
clone size: NA
J gene: TRBJ2-3
V gene: TRBV7-3
CDR3 DNA: TGTGCCAGCAGCTTAAAGGCGGGCATCACCACAGATACGCAGTATTTT
CDR3 protein: CASSLKAGITTDTQYF

D gene: TRBD1
clone size: NA
J gene: TRBJ2-7
V gene: TRBV6-6
CDR3 DNA: TGTGCCAGCAGTCACGACAGGGGGCGAAACTACGAGCAGTACTTC
CDR3 protein: CASSHDRGRNYEQYF

D gene: NA
clone size: NA
J gene: TRBJ2-7
V gene: TRBV11-2
CDR3 DNA: TGTGCCAGCAGCTATCTGGGACTTACCTACGAGCAGTACTTC
CDR3 protein: CASSYLGLTYEQYF